This entry lists 10 T cell receptor beta chains sequenced from one sample in a study of Graves' ophthalmopathy and Graves' hyperthyroidism. Amplification of TCR beta CDR3 regions used RNA transcripts. First-round RT-PCR with HTBI primers preceded a second-round multiplex PCR. MiXCR was run by TCRdb on the multiplex PCR reads, yielding one entry per CDR3 protein. This sample has about 660,000 distinct CDR3 sequences; about 38% occur once, and the top ten carry 2.5% to 3.5%. The sample was peripheral blood. The receptors here all came from an adult man with Graves' ophthalmopathy.

This chain uses TRBV20-1 with TRBJ1-4; D may be TRBD1 (6 bases). CDR3 length: 13 amino acids. Trimming pared 3 bases from V and 7 bases from J, leaving 12 bases between. Germline values: CDR1 DFQATT, CDR2 SNEGSKA (reference sequence). CDR3 in amino acids: CSARDLTGEKLFF. Here the CDR3 DNA reads TGCAGTGCTAGGGACTTGACAGGTGAAAAACTGTTTTTT.

This sequence joins TRBV7-9 and TRBJ1-4; 7 positions agree with TRBD1. The CDR3 totals 14 residues. The germline CDR1 and CDR2 sequences are SEHNR and FQNEAQ (reference sequence). Trimming cost V 5 bases and J 12 bases; bases outside gene matches: 12. The DNA for the CDR3 is TGTGCCAGCAGCGGCGGGACAGTCCAGGAGGAACTGTTTTTT. Its protein is CASSGGTVQEELFF.

The chain joins TRBV20-1 to TRBJ2-7; 8 bases agree with TRBD1. This CDR3 region has 13 residues. CDR1 is DFQATT and CDR2 is SNEGSKA in the germline V gene (reference sequence). In DNA, the CDR3 is TGCAGCGCTGATACAGGGGGATTCTACGAGCAGTACTTC. It specifies CSADTGGFYEQYF.

This chain uses TRBV20-1 with TRBJ2-5; no clear D. The tail of the sequence fits TRBJ2-1 better, so the J call may be wrong. Germline V lookup: CDR1 DFQATT, CDR2 SNEGSKA (reference sequence). There are 11 residues in the CDR3. The CDR3 sequence is CSAPFSGEQFF. The DNA for the CDR3 is TGCAGTGCTCCCTTTTCGGGTGAGCAGTTCTTC.

The chain combines TRBV10-3 with TRBJ2-2; 9 bases are a match to TRBD1. V gave up 10 bases and J gave up 3 bases; unmatched junction bases: 12. This CDR3 contains 16 residues. Germline CDR1 ENHRY, CDR2 SYGVKD. The CDR3 DNA reads TGTGCCAGCAGACCGGACAGGGGAAGGGACACCGGGGAGCTGTTTTTT. It codes for CASRPDRGRDTGELFF.

This clonotype was seen repeatedly, ten times or more. The chain uses TRBV12-3 or TRBV12-4 and TRBJ1-2, with 7 bases lining up with TRBD1. There are 15 residues in the CDR3. V shed 2 bases, J shed 3 bases, and the junction held 6 bases outside the gene matches. The CDR3 DNA reads TGTGCCAGCAGTTTATCGGCAGGGGGGGACTATGGCTACACCTTC. This sequence encodes CASSLSAGGDYGYTF.

The chain employs TRBV5-1 and TRBJ2-7; 9 bases agree with TRBD1. The CDR3 is made up of 16 amino acids. J was trimmed by 1 base and V by 4 bases; bases with no gene match: 9. The germline V gene has CDR1 SGHRS and CDR2 YFSETQ. In nucleotides, the CDR3 is TGCGCCAGCAGCCCCCGACAGGGGGTATTTTCCTACGAGCAGTACTTC. It specifies CASSPRQGVFSYEQYF. Filled out from reference TRBV5-1 and TRBJ2-7, the complete variable domain reads KAGVTQTPRYLIKTRGQQVTLSCSPISGHRSVSWYQQTPGQGLQFLFEYFSETQRNKGNFPGRFSGRQFSNSRSEMNVSTLELGDSALYLCASSPRQGVFSYEQYFGPGTRLTVT.

This chain uses TRBV6-2 or TRBV6-3 with TRBJ1-1, with 7 bases matching TRBD1. With 7 bases clipped from V and 0 bases from J, the junction kept 5 bases outside the gene matches. The CDR3 sequence is 14 residues long. Germline V gene data show CDR1 as MNHEY and CDR2 as SVGEGT. CDR3 DNA: TGTGCCAGCATTCTGACAGGGCTGAACACTGAAGCTTTCTTT. This codes for CASILTGLNTEAFF.

This clonotype has only one observation. This rearrangement joins TRBV9 to TRBJ2-3; 9 nucleotides match TRBD2. This CDR3 comprises 15 residues. Germline CDR1 and CDR2: SGDLS and YYNGEE. V lost 3 bases and J lost 3; bases outside the gene matches: 5. The DNA for the CDR3 is TGTGCCAGCAGCGATAGCGGGAGTGGTACAGATACGCAGTATTTT. Its protein product is CASSDSGSGTDTQYF.

This clonotype was seen a few times. This rearrangement joins TRBV7-2 to TRBJ1-2; D is perhaps TRBD1 (6 bases). The CDR3 extends over 15 amino acids. Trimming removed 2 bases from V and 3 bases from J, with 13 bases in between. Germline CDR1 reads SGHTA; CDR2 reads FQGNSA. This CDR3 reads CASSLTGKRDYGYTF. CDR3 coding DNA: TGTGCCAGCAGCTTAACAGGGAAAAGGGACTATGGCTACACCTTC. The variable domain in full, with the rest retrieved from reference TRBV7-2 and TRBJ1-2, is GAGVSQSPSNKVTEKGKDVELRCDPISGHTALYWYRQSLGQGLEFLIYFQGNSAPDKSGLPSDRFSAERTGGSVSTLTIQRTQQEDSAVYLCASSLTGKRDYGYTFGSGTRLTVV.